This T cell receptor (beta chain) was found in a study of CD8+ T cells in alopecia areata. Looking at the study overall: The percentage of affected scalp area served as the score of severity for treated patients. Notes on the study in general: While tofacitinib was given, many expanded lesional clones persisted in scalp and blood.

V was clipped by 5 bases and J by 2 bases; unmatched bases: 14. Germline lookup yields CDR1 SGHNT and CDR2 YENEEA. There are 18 residues in the CDR3. Treatment meaning: oral pan-JAK inhibitor, 5-10 mg twice daily. This clone has only a few counts. Its cognate antigen is unknown. Extracted RNA was reverse transcribed, and the resulting cDNA served as sequencing template. Some clones are missing from TCRdb's copy, which holds only in-frame ones; the method was immunoSEQ multiplex PCR. The repertoire holds roughly 170,000 clones, with about 60% as singletons. The V gene is TRBV11-3, the J gene TRBJ2-3, with 9 bases aligning to TRBD1. The sequences come from CD8+ T cells sorted from blood, collected at week 24, from a patient treated with tofacitinib. The receptor comes from a human donor with alopecia areata. CDR3 amino acids: CASSPGLGQGINTDTQYF. The CDR3 DNA reads as TGTGCCAGCAGCCCCGGGCTTGGACAGGGGATAAACACAGATACGCAGTATTTT. The full variable domain, its missing parts supplied by reference TRBV11-3 and TRBJ2-3, is EAGVVQSPRYKIIEKKQPVAFWCNPISGHNTLYWYLQNLGQGPELLIRYENEEAVDDSQLPKDRFSAERLKGVDSTLKIQPAELGDSAVYLCASSPGLGQGINTDTQYFGPGTRLTVL.